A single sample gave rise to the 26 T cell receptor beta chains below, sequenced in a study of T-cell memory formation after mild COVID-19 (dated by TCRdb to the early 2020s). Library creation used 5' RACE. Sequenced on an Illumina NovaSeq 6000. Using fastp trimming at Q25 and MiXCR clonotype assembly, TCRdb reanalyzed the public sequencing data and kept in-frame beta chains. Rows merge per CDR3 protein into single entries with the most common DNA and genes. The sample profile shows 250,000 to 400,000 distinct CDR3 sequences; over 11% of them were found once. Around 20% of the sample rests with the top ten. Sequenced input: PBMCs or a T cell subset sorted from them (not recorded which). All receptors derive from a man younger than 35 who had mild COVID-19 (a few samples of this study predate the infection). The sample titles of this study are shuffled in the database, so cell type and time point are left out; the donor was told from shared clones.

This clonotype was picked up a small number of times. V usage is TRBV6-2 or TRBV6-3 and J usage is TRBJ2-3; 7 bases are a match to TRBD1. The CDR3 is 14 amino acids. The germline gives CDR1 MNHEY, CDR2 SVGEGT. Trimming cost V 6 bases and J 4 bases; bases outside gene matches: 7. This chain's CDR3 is CASSSGTAADTQYF. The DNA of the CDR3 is TGTGCCAGCAGCTCCGGGACAGCAGCAGATACGCAGTATTTT.

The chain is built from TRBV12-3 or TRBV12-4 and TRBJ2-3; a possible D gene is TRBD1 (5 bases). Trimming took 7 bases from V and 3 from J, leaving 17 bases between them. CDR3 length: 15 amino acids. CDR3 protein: CASNYPWGRTDTQYF. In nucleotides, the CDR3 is TGTGCCAGCAATTACCCCTGGGGCAGAACAGATACGCAGTATTTT.

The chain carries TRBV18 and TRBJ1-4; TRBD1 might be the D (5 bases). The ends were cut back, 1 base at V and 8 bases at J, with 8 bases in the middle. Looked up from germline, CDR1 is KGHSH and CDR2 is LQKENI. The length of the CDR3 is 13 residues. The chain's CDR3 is CASSPRDSEKLFF. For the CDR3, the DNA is TGTGCCAGCTCACCACGGGACTCCGAAAAACTGTTTTTT.

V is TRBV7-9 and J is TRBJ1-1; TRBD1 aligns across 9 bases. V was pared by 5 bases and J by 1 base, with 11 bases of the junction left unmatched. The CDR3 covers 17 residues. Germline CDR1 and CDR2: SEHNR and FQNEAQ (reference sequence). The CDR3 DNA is TGTGCCAGCAGCCAGAACACAGGGGGCGATTGGAACACTGAAGCTTTCTTT. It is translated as CASSQNTGGDWNTEAFF. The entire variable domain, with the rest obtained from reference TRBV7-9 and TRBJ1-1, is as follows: DTGVSQNPRHKITKRGQNVTFRCDPISEHNRLYWYRQTLGQGPEFLTYFQNEAQLEKSRLLSDRFSAERPKGSFSTLEIQRTEQGDSAMYLCASSQNTGGDWNTEAFFGQGTRLTVV.

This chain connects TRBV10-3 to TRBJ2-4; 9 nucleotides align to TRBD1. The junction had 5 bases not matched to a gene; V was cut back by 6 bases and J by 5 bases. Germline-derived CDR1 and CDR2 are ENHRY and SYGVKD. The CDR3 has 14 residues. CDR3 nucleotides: TGTGCCATCAGGGCCGGGACAGGGCAAAACATTCAGTACTTC. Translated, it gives CAIRAGTGQNIQYF.

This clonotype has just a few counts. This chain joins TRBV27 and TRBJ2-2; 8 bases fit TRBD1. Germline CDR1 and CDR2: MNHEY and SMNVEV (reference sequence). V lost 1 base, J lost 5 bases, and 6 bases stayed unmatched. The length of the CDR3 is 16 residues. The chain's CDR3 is CASSLLDRAGTGELFF. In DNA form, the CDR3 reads TGTGCCAGCAGTTTATTGGACAGGGCGGGGACCGGGGAGCTGTTTTTT.

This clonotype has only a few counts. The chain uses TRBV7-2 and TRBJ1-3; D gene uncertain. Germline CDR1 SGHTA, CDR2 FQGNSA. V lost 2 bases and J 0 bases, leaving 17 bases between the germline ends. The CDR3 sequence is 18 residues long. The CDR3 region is CASSLLAPTVNSGNTIYF. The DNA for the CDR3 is TGTGCCAGCAGCTTACTTGCCCCTACGGTGAACTCTGGAAACACCATATATTTT.

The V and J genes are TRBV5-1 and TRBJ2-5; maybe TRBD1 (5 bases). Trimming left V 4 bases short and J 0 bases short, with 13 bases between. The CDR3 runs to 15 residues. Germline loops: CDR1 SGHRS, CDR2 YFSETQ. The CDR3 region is CASSLHRNYQETQYF. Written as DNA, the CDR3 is TGCGCCAGCAGCCTCCACAGGAACTACCAAGAGACCCAGTACTTC.

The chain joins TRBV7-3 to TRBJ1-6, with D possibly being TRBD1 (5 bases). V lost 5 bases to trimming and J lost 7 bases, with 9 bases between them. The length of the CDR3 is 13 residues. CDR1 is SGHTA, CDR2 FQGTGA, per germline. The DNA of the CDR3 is TGTGCCAGCAGCGTGACAGAGAATTCACCCCTCCACTTT. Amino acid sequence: CASSVTENSPLHF.

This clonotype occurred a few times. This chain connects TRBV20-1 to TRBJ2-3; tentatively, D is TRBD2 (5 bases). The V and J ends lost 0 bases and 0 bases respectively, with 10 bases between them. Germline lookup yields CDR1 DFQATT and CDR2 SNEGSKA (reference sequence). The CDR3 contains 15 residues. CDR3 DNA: TGCAGTGCTAGAGATTGGCGGACTAGCACAGATACGCAGTATTTT. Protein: CSARDWRTSTDTQYF.

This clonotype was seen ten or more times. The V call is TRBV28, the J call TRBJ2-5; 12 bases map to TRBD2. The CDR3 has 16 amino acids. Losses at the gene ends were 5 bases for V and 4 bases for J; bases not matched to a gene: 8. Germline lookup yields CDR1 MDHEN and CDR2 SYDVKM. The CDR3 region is CASSPTSGGARETQYF. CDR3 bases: TGTGCCAGCAGTCCGACTAGCGGGGGAGCCCGAGAGACCCAGTACTTC.

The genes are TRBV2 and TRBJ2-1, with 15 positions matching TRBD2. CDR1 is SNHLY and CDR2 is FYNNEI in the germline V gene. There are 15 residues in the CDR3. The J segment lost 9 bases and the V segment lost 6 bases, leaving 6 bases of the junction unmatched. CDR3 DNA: TGTGCCAGCAGCCCCGAGGGACTAGCGGGGGGTGAGCAGTTCTTC. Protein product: CASSPEGLAGGEQFF.

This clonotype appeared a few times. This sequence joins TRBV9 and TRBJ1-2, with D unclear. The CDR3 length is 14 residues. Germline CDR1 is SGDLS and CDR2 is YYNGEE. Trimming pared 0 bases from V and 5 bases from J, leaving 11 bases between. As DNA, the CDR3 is TGTGCCAGCAGCGTAGGGGCACTTGGATATGGCTACACCTTC. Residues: CASSVGALGYGYTF.

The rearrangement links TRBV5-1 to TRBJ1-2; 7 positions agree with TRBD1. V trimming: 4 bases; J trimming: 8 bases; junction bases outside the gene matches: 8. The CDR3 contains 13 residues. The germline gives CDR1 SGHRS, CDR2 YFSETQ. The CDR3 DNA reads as TGCGCCAGCAGCCCGAGACAGGGCGACGGCTACACCTTC. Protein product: CASSPRQGDGYTF.

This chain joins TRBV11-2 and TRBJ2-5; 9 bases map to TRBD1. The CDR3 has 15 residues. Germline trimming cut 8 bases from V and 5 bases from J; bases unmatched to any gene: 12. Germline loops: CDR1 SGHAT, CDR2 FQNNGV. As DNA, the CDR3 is TGTGCCAGCGGCCCTGGGACAGGGTTTTTCGAGACCCAGTACTTC. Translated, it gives CASGPGTGFFETQYF.

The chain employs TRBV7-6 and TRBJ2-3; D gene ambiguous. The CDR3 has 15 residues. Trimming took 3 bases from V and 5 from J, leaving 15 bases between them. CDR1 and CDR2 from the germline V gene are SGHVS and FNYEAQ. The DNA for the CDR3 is TGTGCCAGCAGCTTTTCTAACAGAGGCCGAGATACGCAGTATTTT. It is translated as CASSFSNRGRDTQYF. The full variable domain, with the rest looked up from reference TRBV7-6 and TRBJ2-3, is GAGVSQSPRYKVTKRGQDVALRCDPISGHVSLYWYRQALGQGPEFLTYFNYEAQQDKSGLPNDRFSAERPEGSISTLTIQRTEQRDSAMYRCASSFSNRGRDTQYFGPGTRLTVL.

CDR3 sequence reads: CASSGLGLGTFGYTF. CDR3 sequence (DNA): TGTGCCAGCAGTGGCCTCGGGTTGGGGACTTTCGGCTACACCTTC. This chain uses TRBV25-1 with TRBJ1-2; TRBD1 might be the D (5 bases). The CDR3 spans 15 residues. Germline V gene sequence: CDR1 MGHDK, CDR2 SYGVNS. V was pared by 4 bases and J by 8 bases, with 20 bases between.

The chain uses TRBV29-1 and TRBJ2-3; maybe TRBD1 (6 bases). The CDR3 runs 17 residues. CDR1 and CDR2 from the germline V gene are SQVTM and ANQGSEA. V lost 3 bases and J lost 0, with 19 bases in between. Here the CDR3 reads CSVDGDIRQFSTDTQYF. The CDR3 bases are TGCAGCGTTGACGGGGACATTCGGCAGTTTAGCACAGATACGCAGTATTTT.

The CDR3 protein is CASTAGVRETQYF. CDR3 coding DNA: TGTGCCAGCACTGCGGGGGTTAGGGAGACCCAGTACTTC. V is TRBV7-2 and J is TRBJ2-5; 7 nucleotides match TRBD2. Germline lookup yields CDR1 SGHTA and CDR2 FQGNSA. V shed 7 bases and J 5 bases; nucleotides not matched to a gene: 7. The CDR3 is 13 amino acids.

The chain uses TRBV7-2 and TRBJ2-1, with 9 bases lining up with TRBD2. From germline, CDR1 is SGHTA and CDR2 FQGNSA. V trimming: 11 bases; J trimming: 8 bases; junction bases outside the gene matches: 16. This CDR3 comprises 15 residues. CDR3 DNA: TGTGCCTCCAAGGATCTAGCGGGGAGCTCTTATGAGCAGTTCTTC. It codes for CASKDLAGSSYEQFF.

As DNA, the CDR3 is TGCAGTGTTCTAGCGGGGGGCGAAGAGACCCAGTACTTC. It is translated as CSVLAGGEETQYF. The chain combines TRBV20-1 with TRBJ2-5; 11 bases line up with TRBD2. Trimming removed 7 bases from V and 3 bases from J; junction bases left unmatched: 4. CDR1 and CDR2 from the germline V gene are DFQATT and SNEGSKA (reference sequence). There are 13 residues in the CDR3.

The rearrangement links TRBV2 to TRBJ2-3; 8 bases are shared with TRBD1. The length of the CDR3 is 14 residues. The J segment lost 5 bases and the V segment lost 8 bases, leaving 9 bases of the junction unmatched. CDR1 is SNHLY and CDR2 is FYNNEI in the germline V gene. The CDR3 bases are TGTGCCAGCGAAGGTCAGGGGGCTGGAGATACGCAGTATTTT. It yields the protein CASEGQGAGDTQYF. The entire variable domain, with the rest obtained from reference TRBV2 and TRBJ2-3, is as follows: EPEVTQTPSHQVTQMGQEVILRCVPISNHLYFYWYRQILGQKVEFLVSFYNNEISEKSEIFDDQFSVERPDGSNFTLKIRSTKLEDSAMYFCASEGQGAGDTQYFGPGTRLTVL.

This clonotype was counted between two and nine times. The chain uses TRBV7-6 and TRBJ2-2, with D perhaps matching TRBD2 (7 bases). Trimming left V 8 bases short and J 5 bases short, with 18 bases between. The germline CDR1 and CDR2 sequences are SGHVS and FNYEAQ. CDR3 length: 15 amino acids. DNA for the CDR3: TGTGCCAGCGTTCGGGGGGCTGTTGGAACCGGGGAGCTGTTTTTT. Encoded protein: CASVRGAVGTGELFF.

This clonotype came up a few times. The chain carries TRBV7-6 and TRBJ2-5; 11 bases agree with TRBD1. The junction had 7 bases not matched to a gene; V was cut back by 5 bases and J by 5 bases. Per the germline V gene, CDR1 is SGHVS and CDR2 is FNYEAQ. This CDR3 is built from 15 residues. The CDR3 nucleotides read TGTGCCAGCAGCCTGAGGGACAGGGGGGTCGAGACCCAGTACTTC. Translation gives CASSLRDRGVETQYF. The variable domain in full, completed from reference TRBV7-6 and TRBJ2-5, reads GAGVSQSPRYKVTKRGQDVALRCDPISGHVSLYWYRQALGQGPEFLTYFNYEAQQDKSGLPNDRFSAERPEGSISTLTIQRTEQRDSAMYRCASSLRDRGVETQYFGPGTRLLVL.

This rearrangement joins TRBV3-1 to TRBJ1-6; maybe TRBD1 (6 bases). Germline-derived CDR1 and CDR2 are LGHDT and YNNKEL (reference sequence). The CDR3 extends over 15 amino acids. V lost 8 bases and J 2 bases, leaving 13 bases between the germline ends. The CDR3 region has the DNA TGTGCCAGCGGGGGGGCTAATCCCTATAATTCACCCCTCCACTTT. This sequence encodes CASGGANPYNSPLHF.

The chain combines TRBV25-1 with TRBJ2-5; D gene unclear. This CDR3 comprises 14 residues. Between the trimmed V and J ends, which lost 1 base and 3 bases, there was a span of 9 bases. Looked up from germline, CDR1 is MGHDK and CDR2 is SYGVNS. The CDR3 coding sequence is TGTGCCAGCAGTGAATTAGTAGTGAAAGAGACCCAGTACTTC. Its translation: CASSELVVKETQYF.